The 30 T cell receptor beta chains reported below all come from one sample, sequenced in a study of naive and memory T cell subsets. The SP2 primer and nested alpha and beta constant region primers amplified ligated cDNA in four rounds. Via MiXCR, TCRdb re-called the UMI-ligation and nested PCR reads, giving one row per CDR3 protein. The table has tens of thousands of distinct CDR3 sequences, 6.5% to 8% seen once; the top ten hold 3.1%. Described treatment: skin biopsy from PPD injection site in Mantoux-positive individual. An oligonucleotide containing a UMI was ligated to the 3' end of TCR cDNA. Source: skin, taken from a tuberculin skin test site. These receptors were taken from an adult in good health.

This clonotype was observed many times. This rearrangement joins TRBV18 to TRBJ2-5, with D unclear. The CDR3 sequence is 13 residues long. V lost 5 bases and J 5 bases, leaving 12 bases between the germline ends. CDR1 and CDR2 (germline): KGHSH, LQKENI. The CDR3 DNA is TGTGCCAGCTCAAACGGTCTGCGGGAGACCCAGTACTTC. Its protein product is CASSNGLRETQYF.

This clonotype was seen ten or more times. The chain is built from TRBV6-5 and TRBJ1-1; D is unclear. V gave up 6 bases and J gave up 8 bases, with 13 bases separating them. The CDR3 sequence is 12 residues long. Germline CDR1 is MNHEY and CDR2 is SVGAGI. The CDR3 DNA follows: TGTGCCAGCAGGACCCCCTCGAGGGAAGCTTTCTTT. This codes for CASRTPSREAFF.

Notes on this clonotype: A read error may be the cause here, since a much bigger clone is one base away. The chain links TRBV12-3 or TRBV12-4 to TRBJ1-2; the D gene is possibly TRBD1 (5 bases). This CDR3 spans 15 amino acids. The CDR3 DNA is TGTGTCAGCAGTTTAGCGGGGCAGGCGTTTCATGGCTACACCTTC. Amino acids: CVSSLAGQAFHGYTF.

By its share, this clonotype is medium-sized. In nucleotides, the CDR3 is TGCAGTGCTCCCCTGGGGGGGGTTACAGATACGCAGTATTTT. It translates to CSAPLGGVTDTQYF. The V gene is TRBV20-1, the J gene TRBJ2-3; 7 bases are a match to TRBD2. The trim removed 5 bases at V and 3 bases at J, leaving 8 bases unmatched. This CDR3 spans 14 amino acids. Germline V CDR1 and CDR2: DFQATT, SNEGSKA (reference sequence).

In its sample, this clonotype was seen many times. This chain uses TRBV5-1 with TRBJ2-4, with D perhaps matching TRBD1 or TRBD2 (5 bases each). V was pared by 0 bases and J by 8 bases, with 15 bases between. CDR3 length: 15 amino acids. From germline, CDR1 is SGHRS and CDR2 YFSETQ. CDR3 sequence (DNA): TGCGCCAGCAGCTTGGTGGACCCCCGAGGGGACATTCAGTACTTC. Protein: CASSLVDPRGDIQYF.

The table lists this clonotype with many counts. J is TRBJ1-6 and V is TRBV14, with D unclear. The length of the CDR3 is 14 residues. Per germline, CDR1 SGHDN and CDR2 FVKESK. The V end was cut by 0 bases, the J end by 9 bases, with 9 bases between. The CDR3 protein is CASSQDYRGSPLHF. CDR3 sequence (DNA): TGTGCCAGCAGCCAAGACTATCGGGGTTCACCCCTCCACTTT. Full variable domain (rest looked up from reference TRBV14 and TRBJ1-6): EAGVTQFPSHSVIEKGQTVTLRCDPISGHDNLYWYRRVMGKEIKFLLHFVKESKQDESGMPNNRFLAERTGGTYSTLKVQPAELEDSGVYFCASSQDYRGSPLHFGNGTRLTVT.

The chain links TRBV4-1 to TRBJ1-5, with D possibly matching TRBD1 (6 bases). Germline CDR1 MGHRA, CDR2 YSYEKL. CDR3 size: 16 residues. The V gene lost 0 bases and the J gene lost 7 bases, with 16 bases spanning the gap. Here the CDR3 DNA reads TGCGCCAGCAGCCAAGACGGGACGGGGGGCTTGCAGCCCCAGCATTTT. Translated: CASSQDGTGGLQPQHF.

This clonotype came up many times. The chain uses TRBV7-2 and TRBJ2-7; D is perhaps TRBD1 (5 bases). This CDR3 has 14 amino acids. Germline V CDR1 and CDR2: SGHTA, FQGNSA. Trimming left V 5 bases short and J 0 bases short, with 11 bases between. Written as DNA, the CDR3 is TGTGCCAGCAGCCAACGACAGTTCTCCTACGAGCAGTACTTC. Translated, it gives CASSQRQFSYEQYF. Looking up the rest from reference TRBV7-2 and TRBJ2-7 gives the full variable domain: GAGVSQSPSNKVTEKGKDVELRCDPISGHTALYWYRQSLGQGLEFLIYFQGNSAPDKSGLPSDRFSAERTGGSVSTLTIQRTQQEDSAVYLCASSQRQFSYEQYFGPGTRLTVT.

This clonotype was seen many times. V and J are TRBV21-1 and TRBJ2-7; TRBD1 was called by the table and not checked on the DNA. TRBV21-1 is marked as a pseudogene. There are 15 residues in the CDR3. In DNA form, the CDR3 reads TGTGCCAGCAGCAAGGGGAAGGCAGGGGGCTACGAGCAGTACTTC. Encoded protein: CASSKGKAGGYEQYF.

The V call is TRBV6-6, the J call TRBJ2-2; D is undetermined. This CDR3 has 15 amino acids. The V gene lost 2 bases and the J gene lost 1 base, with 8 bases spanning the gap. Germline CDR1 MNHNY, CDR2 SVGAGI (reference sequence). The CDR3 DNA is TGTGCCAGCAGTTACGACGCCCTGAACACCGGGGAGCTGTTTTTT. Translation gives CASSYDALNTGELFF.

The CDR3 region is CASSQRGKGAFF. The CDR3 DNA reads TGTGCCAGCAGCCAGAGGGGAAAGGGGGCTTTCTTT. This rearrangement joins TRBV3-1 to TRBJ1-1, with a tentative D call TRBD1 (5 bases). The CDR3 has 12 residues. Trimming cost V 3 bases and J 11 bases, with 13 bases left between them. CDR1 LGHDT and CDR2 YNNKEL come from the germline V gene (reference sequence).

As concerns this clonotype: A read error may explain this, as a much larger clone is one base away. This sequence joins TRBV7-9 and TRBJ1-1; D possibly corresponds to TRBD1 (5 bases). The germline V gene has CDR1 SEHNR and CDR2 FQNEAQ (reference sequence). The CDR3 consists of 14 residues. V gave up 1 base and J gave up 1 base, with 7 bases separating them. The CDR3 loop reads CASSLGGRNTEAFF. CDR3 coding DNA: TGTGCCAGCAGCTTAGGGGGGAGGAACACTGAAGCTTTCTTT.

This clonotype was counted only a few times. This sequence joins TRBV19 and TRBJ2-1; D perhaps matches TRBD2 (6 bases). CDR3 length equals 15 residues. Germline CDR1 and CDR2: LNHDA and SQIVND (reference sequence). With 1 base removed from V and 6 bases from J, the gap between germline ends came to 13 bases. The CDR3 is CASSIALALSNEQFF. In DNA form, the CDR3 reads TGTGCCAGTAGTATAGCCCTAGCGCTCAGCAATGAGCAGTTCTTC.

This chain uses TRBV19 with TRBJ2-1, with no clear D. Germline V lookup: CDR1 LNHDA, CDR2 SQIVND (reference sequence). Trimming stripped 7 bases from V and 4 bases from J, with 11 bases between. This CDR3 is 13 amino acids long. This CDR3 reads CASKDTSYNEQFF. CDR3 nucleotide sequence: TGTGCCAGTAAAGACACTTCATACAATGAGCAGTTCTTC.

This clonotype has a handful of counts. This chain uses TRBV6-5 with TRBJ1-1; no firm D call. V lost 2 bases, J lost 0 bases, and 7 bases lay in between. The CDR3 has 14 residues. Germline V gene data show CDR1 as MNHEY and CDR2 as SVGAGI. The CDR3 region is CASSYTLMNTEAFF. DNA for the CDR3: TGTGCCAGCAGTTACACGCTTATGAACACTGAAGCTTTCTTT.

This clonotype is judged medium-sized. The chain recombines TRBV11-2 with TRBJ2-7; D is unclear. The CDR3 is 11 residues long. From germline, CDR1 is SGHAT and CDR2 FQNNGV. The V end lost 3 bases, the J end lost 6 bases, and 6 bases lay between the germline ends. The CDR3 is CASSLVLEQYF. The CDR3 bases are TGTGCCAGCAGCTTGGTCCTCGAGCAGTACTTC.

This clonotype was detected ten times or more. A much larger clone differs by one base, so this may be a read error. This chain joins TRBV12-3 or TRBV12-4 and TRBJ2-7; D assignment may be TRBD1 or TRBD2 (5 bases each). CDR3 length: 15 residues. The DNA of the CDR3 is TGTGCCAGCAGGGGACGGCAGTCGAGCTCCTACGGGCAGTACTTC. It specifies CASRGRQSSSYGQYF.

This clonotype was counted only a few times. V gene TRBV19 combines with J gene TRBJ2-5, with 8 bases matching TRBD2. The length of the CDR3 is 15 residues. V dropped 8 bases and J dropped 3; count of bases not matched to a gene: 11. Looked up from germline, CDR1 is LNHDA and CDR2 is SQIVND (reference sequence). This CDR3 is CASGKPAGAEETQYF. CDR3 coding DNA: TGTGCCAGTGGCAAGCCAGCGGGGGCCGAAGAGACCCAGTACTTC.

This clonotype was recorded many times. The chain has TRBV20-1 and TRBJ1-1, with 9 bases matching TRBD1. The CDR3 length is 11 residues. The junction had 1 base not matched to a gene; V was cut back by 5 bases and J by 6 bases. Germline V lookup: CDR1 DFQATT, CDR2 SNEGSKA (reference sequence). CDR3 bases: TGCAGTGCTGGACAGGGGCCTGAAGCTTTCTTT. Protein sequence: CSAGQGPEAFF.

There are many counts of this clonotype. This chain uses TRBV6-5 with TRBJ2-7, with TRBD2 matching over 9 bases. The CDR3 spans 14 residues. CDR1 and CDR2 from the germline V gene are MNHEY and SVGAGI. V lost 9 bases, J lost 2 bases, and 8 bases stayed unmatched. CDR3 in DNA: TGTGCCAGTTCTTCCCCTAGCGGGGCCTACGAGCAGTACTTC. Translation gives CASSSPSGAYEQYF.

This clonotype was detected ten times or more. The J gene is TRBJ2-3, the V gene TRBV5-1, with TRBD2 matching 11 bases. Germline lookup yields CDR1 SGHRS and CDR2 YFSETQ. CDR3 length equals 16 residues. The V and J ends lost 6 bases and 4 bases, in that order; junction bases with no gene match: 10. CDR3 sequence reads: CASTGSSGGAADTQYF. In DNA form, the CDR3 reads TGCGCCAGCACGGGGAGTAGCGGGGGGGCCGCAGATACGCAGTATTTT.

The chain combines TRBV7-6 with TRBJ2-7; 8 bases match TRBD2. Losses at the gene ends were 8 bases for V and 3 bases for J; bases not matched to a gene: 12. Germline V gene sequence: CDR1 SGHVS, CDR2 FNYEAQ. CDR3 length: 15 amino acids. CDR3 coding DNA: TGTGCCAGCGCCAACAACGTCGGGGGGGGCTACGAGCAGTACTTC. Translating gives CASANNVGGGYEQYF. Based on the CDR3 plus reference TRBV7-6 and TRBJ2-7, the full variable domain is GAGVSQSPRYKVTKRGQDVALRCDPISGHVSLYWYRQALGQGPEFLTYFNYEAQQDKSGLPNDRFSAERPEGSISTLTIQRTEQRDSAMYRCASANNVGGGYEQYFGPGTRLTVT.

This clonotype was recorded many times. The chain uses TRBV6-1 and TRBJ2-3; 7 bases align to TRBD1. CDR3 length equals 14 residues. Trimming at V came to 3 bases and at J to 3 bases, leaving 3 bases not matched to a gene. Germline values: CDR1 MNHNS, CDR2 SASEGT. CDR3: CASSDRTGTDTQYF. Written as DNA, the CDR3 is TGTGCCAGCAGTGATAGGACAGGAACAGATACGCAGTATTTT.

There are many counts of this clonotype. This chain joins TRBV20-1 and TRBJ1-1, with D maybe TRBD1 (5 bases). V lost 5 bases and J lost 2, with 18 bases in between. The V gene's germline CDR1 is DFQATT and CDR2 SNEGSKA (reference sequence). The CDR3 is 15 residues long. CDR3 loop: CSAVSGKGINTEAFF. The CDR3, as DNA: TGCAGTGCTGTTTCAGGGAAGGGGATTAACACTGAAGCTTTCTTT.

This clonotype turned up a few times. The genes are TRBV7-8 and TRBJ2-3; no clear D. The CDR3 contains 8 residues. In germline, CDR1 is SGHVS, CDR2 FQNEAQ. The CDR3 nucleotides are TGTGCGACAGATACGCAGTATTTT. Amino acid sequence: CATDTQYF.

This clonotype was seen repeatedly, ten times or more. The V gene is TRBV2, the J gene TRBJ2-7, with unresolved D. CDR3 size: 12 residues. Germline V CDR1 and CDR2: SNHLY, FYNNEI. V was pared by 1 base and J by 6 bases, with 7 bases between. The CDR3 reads CASSEGQIEQYF. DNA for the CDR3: TGTGCCAGCAGTGAAGGTCAGATCGAGCAGTACTTC.

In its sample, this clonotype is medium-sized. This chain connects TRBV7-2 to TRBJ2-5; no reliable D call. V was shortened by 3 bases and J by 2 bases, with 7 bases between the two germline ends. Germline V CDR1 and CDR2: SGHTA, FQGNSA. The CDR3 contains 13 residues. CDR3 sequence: CASSFGRQETQYF. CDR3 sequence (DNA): TGTGCCAGCAGCTTTGGCAGACAAGAGACCCAGTACTTC.

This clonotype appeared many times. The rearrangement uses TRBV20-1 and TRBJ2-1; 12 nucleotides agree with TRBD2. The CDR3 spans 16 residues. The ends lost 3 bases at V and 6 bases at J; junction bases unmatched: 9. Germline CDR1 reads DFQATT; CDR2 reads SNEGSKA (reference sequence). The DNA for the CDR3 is TGCAGTGCTAGTGGGCTAGCGGGGGGGCCGGGCAATGAGCAGTTCTTC. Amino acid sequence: CSASGLAGGPGNEQFF.

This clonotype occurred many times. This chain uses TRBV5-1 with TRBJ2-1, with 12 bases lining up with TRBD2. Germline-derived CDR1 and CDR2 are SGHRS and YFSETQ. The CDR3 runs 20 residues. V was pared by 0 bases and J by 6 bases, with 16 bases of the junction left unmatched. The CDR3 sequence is CASSLELAGGEPEGLNEQFF. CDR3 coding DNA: TGCGCCAGCAGCTTGGAGCTAGCGGGGGGGGAACCCGAGGGCCTCAATGAGCAGTTCTTC.

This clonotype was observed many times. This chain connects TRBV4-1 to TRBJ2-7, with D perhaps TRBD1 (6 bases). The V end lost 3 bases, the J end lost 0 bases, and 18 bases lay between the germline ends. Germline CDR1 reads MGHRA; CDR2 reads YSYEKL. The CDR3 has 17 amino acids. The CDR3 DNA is TGCGCCAGCAGCCACAGACCAGCGACAGGTAGCTCCTACGAGCAGTACTTC. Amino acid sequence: CASSHRPATGSSYEQYF.